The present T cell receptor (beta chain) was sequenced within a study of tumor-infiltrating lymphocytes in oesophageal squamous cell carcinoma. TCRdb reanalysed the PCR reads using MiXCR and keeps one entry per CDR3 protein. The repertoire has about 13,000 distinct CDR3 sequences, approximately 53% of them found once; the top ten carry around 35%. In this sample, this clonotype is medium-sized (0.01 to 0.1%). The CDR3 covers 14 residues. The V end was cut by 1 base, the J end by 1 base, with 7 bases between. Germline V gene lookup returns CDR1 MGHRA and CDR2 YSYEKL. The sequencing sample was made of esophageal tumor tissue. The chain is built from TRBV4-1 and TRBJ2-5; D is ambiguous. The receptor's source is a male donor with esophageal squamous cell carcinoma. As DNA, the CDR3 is TGCGCCAGCAGCCAAGTAGGGCCCCAAGAGACCCAGTACTTC. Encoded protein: CASSQVGPQETQYF.